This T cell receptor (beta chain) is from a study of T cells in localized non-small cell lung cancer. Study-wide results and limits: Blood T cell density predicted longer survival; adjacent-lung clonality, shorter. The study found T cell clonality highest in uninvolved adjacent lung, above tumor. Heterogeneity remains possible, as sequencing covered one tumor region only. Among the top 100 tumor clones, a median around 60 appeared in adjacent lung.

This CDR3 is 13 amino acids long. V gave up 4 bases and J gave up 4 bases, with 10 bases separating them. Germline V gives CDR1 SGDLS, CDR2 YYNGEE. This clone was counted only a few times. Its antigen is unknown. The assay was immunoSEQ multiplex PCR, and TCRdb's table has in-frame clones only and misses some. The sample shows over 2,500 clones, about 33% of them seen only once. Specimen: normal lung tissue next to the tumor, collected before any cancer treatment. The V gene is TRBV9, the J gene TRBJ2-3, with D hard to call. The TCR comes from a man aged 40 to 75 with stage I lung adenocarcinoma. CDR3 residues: CASSTSSPDTQYF. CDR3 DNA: TGTGCCAGCAGCACCTCCTCTCCAGATACGCAGTATTTT.